Listed below are T cell receptor beta chains from one sample, sequenced in a study of blood T cells in healthy people across ages. TCRdb called the 5' RACE reads again in MiXCR, with one record for every CDR3 protein. Here the sample spans hundreds of thousands of distinct CDR3 sequences, 20% to 25% being singletons. The sequencing input was blood. The source of these receptors is a man in his sixties or seventies in good health. CDR3s include the opening cysteine and the closing phenylalanine or tryptophan. The order of the fields is V gene, D gene, clone size, J gene, CDR3 protein, CDR3 DNA. The D gene is left open where the match is weak. Not every row has a clone size; where given, it reads once, few, many or a size class.

>TRBV28|-|-|TRBJ1-5
CASSKTGYSNQPQHF
TGTGCCAGCAGTAAGACAGGCTATAGCAATCAGCCCCAGCATTTT
>TRBV5-1|-|-|TRBJ2-6
CASKVTLVEQVLTF
TGCGCCAGCAAAGTGACACTAGTGGAGCAGGTCCTGACTTTC
>TRBV4-1|-|-|TRBJ2-7
CASSQDQVLALTGEQYF
TGCGCCAGCAGCCAAGATCAGGTGCTGGCTCTCACGGGGGAGCAGTACTTC
>TRBV5-1|-|-|TRBJ2-3
CASSQPGTGDTQYF
TGCGCCAGCAGCCAGCCGGGAACCGGGGATACGCAGTATTTT
>TRBV5-1|-|-|TRBJ2-3
CASSFLGYSTDTQYF
TGCGCCAGCAGCTTCTTGGGATATAGCACAGATACGCAGTATTTT
>TRBV29-1|TRBD2|-|TRBJ2-5
CSVDARASGRAGETQYF
TGCAGCGTTGATGCCCGGGCTAGCGGGAGGGCAGGAGAGACCCAGTACTTC
>TRBV2|-|few|TRBJ1-3
CASSGAPSNTIYF
TGTGCCAGCAGTGGGGCCCCGTCAAACACCATATATTTT
>TRBV5-1|TRBD1|-|TRBJ2-1
CASSPDRVLNNEQFF
TGCGCCAGCAGCCCCGACAGGGTTTTAAACAATGAGCAGTTCTTC
>TRBV5-1|-|-|TRBJ2-5
CASAYQETQYF
TGCGCCAGCGCGTACCAAGAGACCCAGTACTTC
>TRBV20-1|TRBD2|-|TRBJ2-5
CSAFSGDPQETQYF
TGCAGTGCCTTTAGCGGGGACCCCCAAGAGACCCAGTACTTC
>TRBV20-1|TRBD1|-|TRBJ1-2
CSANRDRGNTYTF
TGCAGTGCCAACCGGGACAGGGGTAATACTTACACCTTC
>TRBV4-1|TRBD1|many|TRBJ2-2
CASRRTGVGDGELFF
TGCGCCAGCAGACGGACAGGGGTTGGAGACGGGGAGCTGTTTTTT
>TRBV20-1|TRBD1|-|TRBJ1-1
CSATGQGARTEAFF
TGCAGTGCTACCGGACAGGGGGCCAGAACTGAAGCTTTCTTT
>TRBV4-1|TRBD1|-|TRBJ1-5
CASSHVGTGLQPQHF
TGCGCCAGCAGCCACGTGGGGACAGGTCTTCAGCCCCAGCATTTT
>TRBV9|-|few|TRBJ2-5
CASSVESATAQYF
TGTGCCAGCAGCGTAGAAAGTGCTACGGCCCAGTACTTC
>TRBV4-3|TRBD2|-|TRBJ2-1
CASSLYSAGGPRKQFF
TGCGCCAGCAGCCTCTACAGTGCGGGAGGGCCGCGGAAGCAGTTCTTC
>TRBV6-1|-|few|TRBJ1-1
CASSELVNTEAFF
TGTGCCAGCAGTGAATTAGTAAACACTGAAGCTTTCTTT
>TRBV7-3|TRBD1|-|TRBJ2-5
CASSPTGIGETQYF
TGTGCCAGCAGCCCGACAGGGATAGGGGAGACCCAGTACTTC
>TRBV11-2|-|many|TRBJ2-7
CASSLVVGKGSYEQYF
TGTGCCAGCAGCTTAGTAGTCGGGAAGGGGTCCTACGAGCAGTACTTC
>TRBV4-1|-|few|TRBJ1-5
CASSQEMELQPQHF
TGCGCCAGCAGCCAAGAGATGGAGTTGCAGCCCCAGCATTTT
>TRBV12-3/TRBV12-4|TRBD2|-|TRBJ2-1
CASSSGRGNEQFF
TGTGCCAGCAGTTCCGGGCGGGGGAATGAGCAGTTCTTC
>TRBV7-9|-|few|TRBJ2-7
CASSSRPYEQYF
TGTGCCAGCAGCTCTCGGCCCTACGAGCAGTACTTC
>TRBV9|-|-|TRBJ1-2
CASSVGSNYGYTF
TGTGCCAGCAGCGTAGGGTCTAACTATGGCTACACCTTC
>TRBV20-1|-|-|TRBJ2-5
CSARSYRIQETQYF
TGCAGTGCTAGATCGTACAGAATCCAAGAGACCCAGTACTTC
>TRBV21-1|-|few|TRBJ2-5
CASSSRLTGGETQYF
TGTGCCAGCAGCAGCCGACTGACAGGGGGGGAGACCCAGTACTTC
>TRBV29-1|-|-|TRBJ2-7
CSASGGTQGGGQYF
TGCAGCGCAAGTGGAGGAACGCAGGGGGGCGGGCAGTACTTC
>TRBV28|TRBD2|-|TRBJ2-1
CASSFLGTSGSNEQFF
TGTGCCAGCAGTTTCCTTGGGACTAGCGGGAGTAATGAGCAGTTCTTC
>TRBV29-1|-|few|TRBJ1-2
CSVFQQEYGYTF
TGCAGCGTTTTTCAACAGGAATATGGCTACACCTTC
>TRBV15|-|few|TRBJ2-5
CATSRDQQETQYF
TGTGCCACCAGCAGAGACCAGCAAGAGACCCAGTACTTC
>TRBV6-6|-|-|TRBJ2-3
CASSYPYTDTQYF
TGTGCCAGCAGTTACCCTTACACAGATACGCAGTATTTT
>TRBV28|-|few|TRBJ1-1
CASSLPGADTEAFF
TGTGCCAGCAGTTTACCGGGGGCGGACACTGAAGCTTTCTTT
>TRBV28|-|few|TRBJ1-1
CASFERGIVTEAFF
TGTGCCAGCTTCGAGAGGGGGATTGTTACTGAAGCTTTCTTT
>TRBV4-3|-|few|TRBJ2-3
CASSQGKGTDTQYF
TGCGCCAGCAGCCAAGGGAAGGGGACAGATACGCAGTATTTT
>TRBV12-3/TRBV12-4|TRBD2|once|TRBJ2-3
CASSTPGLAGDTQYF
TGTGCCAGCAGTACACCGGGACTAGCGGGGGATACGCAGTATTTT
>TRBV29-1|TRBD1|few|TRBJ2-3
CSVQTGSTDTQYF
TGCAGCGTCCAGACAGGGAGCACAGATACGCAGTATTTT
>TRBV10-3|-|many|TRBJ2-5
CAISELVVGRETQYF
TGTGCCATCAGTGAGTTGGTAGTGGGAAGAGAGACCCAGTACTTC
>TRBV4-3|-|few|TRBJ2-1
CASSQEGGAANNEQFF
TGCGCCAGCAGCCAAGAGGGAGGAGCGGCCAACAATGAGCAGTTCTTC
>TRBV20-1|TRBD2|few|TRBJ2-1
CSARDRAGLAINEQFF
TGCAGTGCTAGAGATCGAGCAGGACTAGCGATCAATGAGCAGTTCTTC